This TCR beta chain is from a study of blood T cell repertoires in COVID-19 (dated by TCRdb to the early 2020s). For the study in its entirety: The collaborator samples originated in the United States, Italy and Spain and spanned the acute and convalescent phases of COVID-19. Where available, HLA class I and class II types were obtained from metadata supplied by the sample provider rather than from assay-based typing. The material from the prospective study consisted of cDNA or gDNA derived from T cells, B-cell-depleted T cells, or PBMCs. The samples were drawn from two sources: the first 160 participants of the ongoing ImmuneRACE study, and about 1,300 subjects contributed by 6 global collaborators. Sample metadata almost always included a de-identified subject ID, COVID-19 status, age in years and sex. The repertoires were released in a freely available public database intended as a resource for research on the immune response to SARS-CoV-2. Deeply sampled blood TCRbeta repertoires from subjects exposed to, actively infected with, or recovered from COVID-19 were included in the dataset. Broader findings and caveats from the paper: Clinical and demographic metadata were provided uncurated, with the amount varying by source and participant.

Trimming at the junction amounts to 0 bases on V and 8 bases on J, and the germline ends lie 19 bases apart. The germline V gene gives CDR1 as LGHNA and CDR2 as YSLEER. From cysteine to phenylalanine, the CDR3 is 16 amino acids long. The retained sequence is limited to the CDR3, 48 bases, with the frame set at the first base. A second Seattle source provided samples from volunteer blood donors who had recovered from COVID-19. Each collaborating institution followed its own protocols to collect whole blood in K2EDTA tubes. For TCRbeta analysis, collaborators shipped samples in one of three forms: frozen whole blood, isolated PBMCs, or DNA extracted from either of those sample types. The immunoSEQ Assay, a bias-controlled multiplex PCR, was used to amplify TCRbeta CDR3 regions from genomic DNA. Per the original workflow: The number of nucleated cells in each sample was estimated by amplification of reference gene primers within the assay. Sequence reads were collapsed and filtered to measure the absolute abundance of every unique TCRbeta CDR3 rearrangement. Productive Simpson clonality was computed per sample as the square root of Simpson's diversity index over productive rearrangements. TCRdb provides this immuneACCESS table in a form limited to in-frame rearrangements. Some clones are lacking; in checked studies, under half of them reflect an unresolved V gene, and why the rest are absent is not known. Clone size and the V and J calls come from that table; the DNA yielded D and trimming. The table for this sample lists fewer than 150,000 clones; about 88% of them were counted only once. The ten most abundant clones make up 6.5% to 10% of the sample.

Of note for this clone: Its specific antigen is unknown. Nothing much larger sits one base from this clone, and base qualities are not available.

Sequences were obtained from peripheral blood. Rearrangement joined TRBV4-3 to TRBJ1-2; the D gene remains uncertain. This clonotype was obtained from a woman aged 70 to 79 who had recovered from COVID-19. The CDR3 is CASSQEGSLLARGYTF. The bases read TGCGCCAGCAGCCAAGAAGGGAGTCTTCTGGCTCGGGGCTACACCTTC.